This entry lists 16 T cell receptor beta chains sequenced from one sample in a study of T cell responses to AZD1222 COVID-19 vaccine. Clones were read by immunoSEQ multiplex PCR, and TCRdb kept only the in-frame ones, dropping some. Of approximately 100,000 clones listed, around 84% were seen once; the top ten hold about 1.4%. The sample in question was peripheral blood, obtained on day 0 of AZD1222 vaccination. The origin of the receptors is an adult in good health.

J is TRBJ2-2 and V is TRBV7-2; a weak D match, TRBD2 (6 bases). The V gene lost 1 base and the J gene lost 5 bases, with 17 bases spanning the gap. Germline CDR1 is SGHTA and CDR2 is FQGNSA. The CDR3 is 17 amino acids. Written as DNA, the CDR3 is TGTGCCAGCAGCTTAGTGTGGCTAGCGAAGTGGACCGGGGAGCTGTTTTTT. It encodes CASSLVWLAKWTGELFF.

The chain employs TRBV29-1 and TRBJ1-5, with 9 nucleotides matching TRBD1. This CDR3 contains 16 residues. V gave up 7 bases and J gave up 5 bases; unmatched junction bases: 15. Germline V gene data show CDR1 as SQVTM and CDR2 as ANQGSEA. CDR3 nucleotide sequence: TGCAGCGCTGAGGGACAGGGAGATGTCGGGGATCAGCCCCAGCATTTT. Residues: CSAEGQGDVGDQPQHF. Using reference TRBV29-1 and TRBJ1-5 for the parts outside the CDR3, the full variable domain is SAVISQKPSRDICQRGTSLTIQCQVDSQVTMMFWYRQQPGQSLTLIATANQGSEATYESGFVIDKFPISRPNLTFSTLTVSNMSPEDSSIYLCSAEGQGDVGDQPQHFGDGTRLSIL.

The V and J genes are TRBV28 and TRBJ2-1; 9 bases match TRBD1. CDR3 length: 18 amino acids. CDR1 and CDR2 from the germline V gene are MDHEN and SYDVKM. The junction had 13 bases not matched to a gene; V was cut back by 1 base and J by 6 bases. For the CDR3, the DNA is TGTGCCAGCAGTTTATTCGCGATCCGGGACAGGGACCGCAATGAGCAGTTCTTC. Protein: CASSLFAIRDRDRNEQFF.

This clone came up once. The chain uses TRBV27 and TRBJ1-6; D not resolved. Trimming removed 6 bases at V and 1 base at J, with 10 bases between. This CDR3 region has 15 residues. The germline gives CDR1 MNHEY, CDR2 SMNVEV (reference sequence). The CDR3 DNA reads TGTGCCAGCAGGGCGAGGGAGTCCTATAATTCACCCCTCCACTTT. The encoded protein is CASRARESYNSPLHF.

The rearrangement joins TRBV7-2 to TRBJ2-4, with D possibly matching TRBD2 (6 bases). V gave up 5 bases and J gave up 0 bases, with 17 bases separating them. Germline V gives CDR1 SGHTA, CDR2 FQGNSA. The CDR3 is made up of 17 amino acids. The CDR3 here is CASSIGGSSLAKNIQYF. CDR3 sequence (DNA): TGTGCCAGCAGCATCGGGGGTAGCAGCTTAGCCAAAAACATTCAGTACTTC.

The chain recombines TRBV28 with TRBJ2-3; 8 bases map to TRBD1. The trim removed 3 bases at V and 3 bases at J, leaving 2 bases unmatched. The germline V gene has CDR1 MDHEN and CDR2 SYDVKM. The CDR3 consists of 14 residues. The CDR3 loop is CASSFDRGTDTQYF. CDR3 coding DNA: TGTGCCAGCAGTTTCGACAGGGGTACAGATACGCAGTATTTT.

V and J are TRBV12-3 or TRBV12-4 and TRBJ2-7; D is undetermined. The CDR3 has 13 residues. Trimming left V 3 bases short and J 6 bases short, with 12 bases between. The CDR3 spells CASSLRQAAEQYF. The CDR3 DNA sequence: TGTGCCAGCAGTTTGCGGCAGGCTGCCGAGCAGTACTTC.

The rearrangement uses TRBV4-2 and TRBJ1-2; TRBD1 aligns across 12 bases. Unmatched junction bases numbered 4, after V lost 3 bases and J lost 8 bases. This CDR3 has 14 amino acids. Germline V gives CDR1 LGHNA, CDR2 YNFKEQ. CDR3 bases: TGTGCCAGCAGCCAGGGACAGGGGGCGCGGGGCTACACCTTC. Protein: CASSQGQGARGYTF.

The chain carries TRBV20-1 and TRBJ2-5; D gene uncertain. With 3 bases removed from V and 0 bases from J, the gap between germline ends came to 20 bases. The CDR3 is 17 residues long. CDR1 and CDR2 (germline): DFQATT, SNEGSKA (reference sequence). CDR3 in amino acids: CSASRASYLGYQETQYF. The CDR3 nucleotides read TGCAGTGCTAGTCGGGCTTCATATCTAGGGTACCAAGAGACCCAGTACTTC.

This clone was found once. The rearrangement joins TRBV28 to TRBJ2-2; 10 nucleotides line up with TRBD2. Per the germline V gene, CDR1 is MDHEN and CDR2 is SYDVKM. V lost 3 bases and J lost 3; bases outside the gene matches: 7. The CDR3 has 17 residues. CDR3 DNA sequence: TGTGCCAGCAGTTTCCCCTCAGCGGGAGGGTACACCGGGGAGCTGTTTTTT. Protein sequence: CASSFPSAGGYTGELFF.

In DNA, the CDR3 is TGTGCCAGCAGCTTGGACAGGGTCTATGGCTACACCTTC. It yields the protein CASSLDRVYGYTF. The chain recombines TRBV5-8 with TRBJ1-2, with D possibly TRBD1 on 6 matching bases. CDR3 length: 13 residues. V lost 0 bases to trimming and J lost 4 bases, with 7 bases between them. The V gene's germline CDR1 is SGHTS and CDR2 YDEGEE.

This chain joins TRBV18 and TRBJ2-7, with 9 bases matching TRBD1. CDR3 length equals 13 residues. With 5 bases clipped from V and 4 bases from J, the junction kept 3 bases outside the gene matches. Germline values: CDR1 KGHSH, CDR2 LQKENI. The CDR3 DNA reads TGTGCCAGCTCATTGGGACAGGGATACGAGCAGTACTTC. It specifies CASSLGQGYEQYF.

This clone was counted at least ten times. This chain connects TRBV7-8 to TRBJ1-4, with 9 bases fitting TRBD1. The germline CDR1 and CDR2 sequences are SGHVS and FQNEAQ. The CDR3 contains 16 residues. Trimming took 5 bases from V and 7 from J; bases not matched to a gene: 11. The CDR3 region is CASSDFTGGKGEKLFF. CDR3 DNA: TGTGCCAGCAGCGACTTCACAGGGGGCAAGGGTGAAAAACTGTTTTTT. The full variable domain, with the rest looked up from reference TRBV7-8 and TRBJ1-4, is GAGVSQSPRYKVAKRGQDVALRCDPISGHVSLFWYQQALGQGPEFLTYFQNEAQLDKSGLPSDRFFAERPEGSVSTLKIQRTQQEDSAVYLCASSDFTGGKGEKLFFGSGTQLSVL.

This chain connects TRBV7-2 to TRBJ1-5; a weak D match, TRBD1 (5 bases). The germline CDR1 and CDR2 sequences are SGHTA and FQGNSA. The V end lost 5 bases, the J end lost 0 bases, and 11 bases lay between the germline ends. CDR3 length: 15 residues. In DNA form, the CDR3 reads TGTGCCAGCAGCCTGACGGGACTTAGCAATCAGCCCCAGCATTTT. Its translation is CASSLTGLSNQPQHF.

The CDR3, as DNA: TGTGCCAGCAGCTTAATCGGGAGCGGGAGGGGGGATACGCAGTATTTT. Its protein is CASSLIGSGRGDTQYF. The gene calls are TRBV7-2 and TRBJ2-3, with 10 nucleotides matching TRBD2. The germline gives CDR1 SGHTA, CDR2 FQGNSA. The CDR3 runs to 16 residues. The trim removed 2 bases at V and 6 bases at J, leaving 8 bases unmatched.

The chain employs TRBV28 and TRBJ1-1, with no clear D. Trimming removed 5 bases at V and 0 bases at J, with 16 bases between. Germline V lookup: CDR1 MDHEN, CDR2 SYDVKM. This CDR3 has 16 amino acids. CDR3 sequence (DNA): TGTGCCAGCAGTACCGAAATCCCCGGGATGAACACTGAAGCTTTCTTT. Translation: CASSTEIPGMNTEAFF.